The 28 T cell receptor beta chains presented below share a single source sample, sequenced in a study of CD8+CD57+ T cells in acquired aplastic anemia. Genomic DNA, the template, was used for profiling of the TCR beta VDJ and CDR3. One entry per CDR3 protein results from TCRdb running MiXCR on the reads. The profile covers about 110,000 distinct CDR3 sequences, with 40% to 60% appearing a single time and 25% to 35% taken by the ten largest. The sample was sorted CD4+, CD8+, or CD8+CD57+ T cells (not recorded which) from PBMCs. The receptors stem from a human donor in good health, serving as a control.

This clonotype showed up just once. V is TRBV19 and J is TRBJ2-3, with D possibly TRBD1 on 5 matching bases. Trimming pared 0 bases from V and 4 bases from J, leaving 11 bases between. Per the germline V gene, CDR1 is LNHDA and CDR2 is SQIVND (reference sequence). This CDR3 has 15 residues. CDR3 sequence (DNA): TGTGCCAGTAGTATAGAATCGCAGGGTGCAGATACGCAGTATTTT. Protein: CASSIESQGADTQYF.

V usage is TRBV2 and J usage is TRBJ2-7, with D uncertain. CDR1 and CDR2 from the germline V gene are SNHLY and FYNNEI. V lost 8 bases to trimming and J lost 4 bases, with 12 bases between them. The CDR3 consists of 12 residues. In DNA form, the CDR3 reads TGTGCCAGCGGGCTAGTGAGGTACGAGCAGTACTTC. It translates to CASGLVRYEQYF.

CDR3 DNA: TGTGCCATCAGTGATCTAGCGGGCTATGAGCAGTTCTTC. It specifies CAISDLAGYEQFF. This chain joins TRBV10-3 and TRBJ2-1; 8 nucleotides align to TRBD2. V was pared by 3 bases and J by 8 bases, with 3 bases of the junction left unmatched. The CDR3 sequence is 13 residues long. Germline CDR1 is ENHRY and CDR2 is SYGVKD.

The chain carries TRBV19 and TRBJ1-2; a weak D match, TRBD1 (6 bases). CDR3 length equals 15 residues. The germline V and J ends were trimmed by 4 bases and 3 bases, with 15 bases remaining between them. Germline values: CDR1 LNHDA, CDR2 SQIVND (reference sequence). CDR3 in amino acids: CASSKQGSFYYGYTF. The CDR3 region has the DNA TGTGCCAGTAGTAAACAGGGATCTTTCTACTATGGCTACACCTTC. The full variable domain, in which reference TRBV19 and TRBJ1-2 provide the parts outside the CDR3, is DGGITQSPKYLFRKEGQNVTLSCEQNLNHDAMYWYRQDPGQGLRLIYYSQIVNDFQKGDIAEGYSVSREKKESFPLTVTSAQKNPTAFYLCASSKQGSFYYGYTFGSGTRLTVV.

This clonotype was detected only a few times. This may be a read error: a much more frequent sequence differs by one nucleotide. The CDR3 DNA sequence: TGTGCCAGCAGTTTTCGCCGACAAGGGACCCAGTACTTC. This gives the protein CASSFRRQGTQYF. V gene TRBV12-3 or TRBV12-4 combines with J gene TRBJ2-5, with no clear D. The CDR3 covers 13 residues.

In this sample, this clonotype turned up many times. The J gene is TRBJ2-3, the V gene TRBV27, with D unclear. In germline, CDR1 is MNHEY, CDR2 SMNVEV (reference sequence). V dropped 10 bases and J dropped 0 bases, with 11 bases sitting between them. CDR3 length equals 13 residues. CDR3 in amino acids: CATGWSSTDTQYF. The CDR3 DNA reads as TGTGCCACCGGGTGGAGTAGCACAGATACGCAGTATTTT.

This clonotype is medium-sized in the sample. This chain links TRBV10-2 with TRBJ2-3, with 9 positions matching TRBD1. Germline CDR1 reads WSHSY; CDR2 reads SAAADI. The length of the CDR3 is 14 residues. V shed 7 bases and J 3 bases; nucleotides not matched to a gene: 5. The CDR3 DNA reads TGCGCCAGCAAAGGACAGGGGCCGACAGATACGCAGTATTTT. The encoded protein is CASKGQGPTDTQYF.

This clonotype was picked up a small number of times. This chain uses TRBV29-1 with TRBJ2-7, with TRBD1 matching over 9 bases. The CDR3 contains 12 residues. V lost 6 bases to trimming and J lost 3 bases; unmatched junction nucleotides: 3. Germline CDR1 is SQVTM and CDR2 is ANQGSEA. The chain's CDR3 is CSVGTGSYEQYF. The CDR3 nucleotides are TGCAGCGTAGGGACAGGGAGCTACGAGCAGTACTTC.

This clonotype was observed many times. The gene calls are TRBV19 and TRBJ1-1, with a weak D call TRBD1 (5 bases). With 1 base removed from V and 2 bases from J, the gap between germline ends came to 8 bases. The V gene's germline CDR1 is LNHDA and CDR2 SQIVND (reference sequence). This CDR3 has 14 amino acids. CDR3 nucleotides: TGTGCCAGTAGTATAGTGACAGTCAACACTGAAGCTTTCTTT. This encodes CASSIVTVNTEAFF. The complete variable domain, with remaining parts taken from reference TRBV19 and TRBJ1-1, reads DGGITQSPKYLFRKEGQNVTLSCEQNLNHDAMYWYRQDPGQGLRLIYYSQIVNDFQKGDIAEGYSVSREKKESFPLTVTSAQKNPTAFYLCASSIVTVNTEAFFGQGTRLTVV.

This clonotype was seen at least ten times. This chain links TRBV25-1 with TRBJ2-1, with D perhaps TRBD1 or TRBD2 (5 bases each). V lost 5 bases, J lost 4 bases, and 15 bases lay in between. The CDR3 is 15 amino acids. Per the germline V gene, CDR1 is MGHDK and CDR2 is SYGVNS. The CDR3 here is CASSFSGRGYNEQFF. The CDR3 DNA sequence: TGTGCCAGCAGTTTTTCAGGGAGAGGATACAATGAGCAGTTCTTC.

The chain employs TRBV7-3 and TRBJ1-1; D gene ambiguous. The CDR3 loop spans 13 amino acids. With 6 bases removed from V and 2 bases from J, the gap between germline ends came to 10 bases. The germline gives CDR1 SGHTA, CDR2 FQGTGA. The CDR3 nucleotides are TGTGCCAGCAGGGTTACTTTAAACACTGAAGCTTTCTTT. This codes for CASRVTLNTEAFF. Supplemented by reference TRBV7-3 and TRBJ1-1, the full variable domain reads GAGVSQTPSNKVTEKGKYVELRCDPISGHTALYWYRQSLGQGPEFLIYFQGTGAADDSGLPNDRFFAVRPEGSVSTLKIQRTERGDSAVYLCASRVTLNTEAFFGQGTRLTVV.

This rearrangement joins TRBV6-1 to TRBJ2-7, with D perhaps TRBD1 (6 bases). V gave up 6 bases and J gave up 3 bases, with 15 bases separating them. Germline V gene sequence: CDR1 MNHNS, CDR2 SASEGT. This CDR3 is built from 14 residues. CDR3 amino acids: CASSPRTDIYEQYF. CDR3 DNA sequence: TGTGCCAGCAGCCCTCGGACAGATATCTACGAGCAGTACTTC.

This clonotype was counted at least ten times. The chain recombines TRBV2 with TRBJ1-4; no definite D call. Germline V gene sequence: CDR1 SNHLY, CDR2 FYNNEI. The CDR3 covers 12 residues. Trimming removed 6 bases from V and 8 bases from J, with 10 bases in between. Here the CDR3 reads CASREFEEKLFF. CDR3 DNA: TGTGCCAGCAGGGAGTTTGAGGAAAAACTGTTTTTT.

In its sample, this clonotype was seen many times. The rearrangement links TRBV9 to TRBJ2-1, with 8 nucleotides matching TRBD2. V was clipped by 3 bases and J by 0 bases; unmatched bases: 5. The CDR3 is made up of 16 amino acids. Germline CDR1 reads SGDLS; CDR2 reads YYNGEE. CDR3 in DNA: TGTGCCAGCAGCGGTACCGGGGGGGGCTCCTACAATGAGCAGTTCTTC. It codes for CASSGTGGGSYNEQFF. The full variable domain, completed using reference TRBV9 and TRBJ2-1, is DSGVTQTPKHLITATGQRVTLRCSPRSGDLSVYWYQQSLDQGLQFLIQYYNGEERAKGNILERFSAQQFPDLHSELNLSSLELGDSALYFCASSGTGGGSYNEQFFGPGTRLTVL.

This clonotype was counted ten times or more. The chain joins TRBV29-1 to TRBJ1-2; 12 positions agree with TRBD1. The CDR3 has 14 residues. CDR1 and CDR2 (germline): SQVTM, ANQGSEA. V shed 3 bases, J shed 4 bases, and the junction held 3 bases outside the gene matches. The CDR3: CSVEGTGGFYGYTF. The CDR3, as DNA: TGCAGCGTTGAGGGGACAGGGGGCTTCTATGGCTACACCTTC.

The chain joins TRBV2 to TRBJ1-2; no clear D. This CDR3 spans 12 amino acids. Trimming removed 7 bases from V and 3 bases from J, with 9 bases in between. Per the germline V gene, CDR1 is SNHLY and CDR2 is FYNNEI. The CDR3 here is CASNPSDYGYTF. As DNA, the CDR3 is TGTGCCAGCAACCCCTCTGACTATGGCTACACCTTC.

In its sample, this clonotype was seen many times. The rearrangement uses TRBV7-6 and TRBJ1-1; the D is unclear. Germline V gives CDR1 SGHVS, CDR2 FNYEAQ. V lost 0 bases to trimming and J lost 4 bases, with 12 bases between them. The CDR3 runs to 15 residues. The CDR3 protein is CASSLAGWGGTEAFF. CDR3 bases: TGTGCCAGCAGCTTAGCTGGGTGGGGAGGCACTGAAGCTTTCTTT.

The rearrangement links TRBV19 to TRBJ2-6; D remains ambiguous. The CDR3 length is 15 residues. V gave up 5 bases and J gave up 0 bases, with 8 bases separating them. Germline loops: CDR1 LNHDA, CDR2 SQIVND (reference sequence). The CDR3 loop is CASSRVISGANVLTF. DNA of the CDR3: TGTGCCAGTAGTCGCGTCATCTCTGGGGCCAACGTCCTGACTTTC.

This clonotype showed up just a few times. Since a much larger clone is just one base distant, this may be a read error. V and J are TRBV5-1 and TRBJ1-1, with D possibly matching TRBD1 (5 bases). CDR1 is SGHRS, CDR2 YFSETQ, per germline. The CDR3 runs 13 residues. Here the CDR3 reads CVSSLGRGAEAFF. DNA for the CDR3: TGCGTCAGCAGCTTGGGAAGGGGCGCCGAAGCTTTCTTT. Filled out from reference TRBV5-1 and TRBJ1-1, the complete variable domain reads KAGVTQTPRYLIKTRGQQVTLSCSPISGHRSVSWYQQTPGQGLQFLFEYFSETQRNKGNFPGRFSGRQFSNSRSEMNVSTLELGDSALYLCVSSLGRGAEAFFGQGTRLTVV.

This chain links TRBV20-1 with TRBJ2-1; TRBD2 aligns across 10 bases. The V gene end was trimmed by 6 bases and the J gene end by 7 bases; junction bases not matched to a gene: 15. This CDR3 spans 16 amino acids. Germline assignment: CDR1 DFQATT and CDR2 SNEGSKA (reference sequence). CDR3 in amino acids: CSAERPGTSVNNEQFF. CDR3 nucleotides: TGCAGTGCGGAACGACCCGGGACTAGCGTTAATAATGAGCAGTTCTTC.

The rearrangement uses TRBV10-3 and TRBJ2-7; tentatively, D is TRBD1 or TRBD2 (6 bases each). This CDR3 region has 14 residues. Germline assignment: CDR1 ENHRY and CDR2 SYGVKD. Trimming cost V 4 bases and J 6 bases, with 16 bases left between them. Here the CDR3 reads CAISALEGGFEQYF. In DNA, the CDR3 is TGTGCCATCAGTGCGTTGGAAGGGGGGTTCGAGCAGTACTTC.

The CDR3 sequence: CSALGSGEQFF. The CDR3 region has the DNA TGCAGTGCACTTGGCTCCGGAGAGCAGTTCTTC. The V call is TRBV20-1, the J call TRBJ2-5; D call uncertain. The J call may be faulty, since TRBJ2-1 better matches the DNA end. This CDR3 region has 11 residues. CDR1 and CDR2 from the germline V gene are DFQATT and SNEGSKA (reference sequence).

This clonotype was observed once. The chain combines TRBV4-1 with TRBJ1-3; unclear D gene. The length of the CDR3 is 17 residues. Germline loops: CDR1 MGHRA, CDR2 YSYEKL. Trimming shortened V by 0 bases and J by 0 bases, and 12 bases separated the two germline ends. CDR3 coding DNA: TGCGCCAGCAGCCAAGAAATCAAGTACCTCTCTGGAAACACCATATATTTT. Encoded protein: CASSQEIKYLSGNTIYF.

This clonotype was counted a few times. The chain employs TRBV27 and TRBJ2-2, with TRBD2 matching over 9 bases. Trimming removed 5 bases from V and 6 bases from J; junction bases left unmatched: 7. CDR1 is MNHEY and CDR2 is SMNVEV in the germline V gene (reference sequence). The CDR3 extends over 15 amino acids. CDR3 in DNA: TGTGCCAGCAGTAATCGCGGGGGGGCGCCCGGGGAGCTGTTTTTT. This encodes CASSNRGGAPGELFF.

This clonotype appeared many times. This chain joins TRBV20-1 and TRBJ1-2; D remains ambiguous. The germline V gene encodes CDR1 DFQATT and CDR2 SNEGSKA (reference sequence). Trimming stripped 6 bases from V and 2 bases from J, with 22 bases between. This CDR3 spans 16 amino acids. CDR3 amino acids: CSAISRLPQKNYGYTF. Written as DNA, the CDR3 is TGCAGTGCCATATCACGACTCCCCCAGAAAAACTATGGCTACACCTTC.

This CDR3 reads CASTKGAGNYGYTF. The CDR3 region has the DNA TGTGCCAGCACCAAGGGGGCGGGGAACTATGGCTACACCTTC. The chain combines TRBV10-3 with TRBJ1-2; 7 nucleotides line up with TRBD1. Germline CDR1 reads ENHRY; CDR2 reads SYGVKD. Trimming at V came to 10 bases and at J to 2 bases, leaving 10 bases not matched to a gene. This CDR3 has 14 amino acids.

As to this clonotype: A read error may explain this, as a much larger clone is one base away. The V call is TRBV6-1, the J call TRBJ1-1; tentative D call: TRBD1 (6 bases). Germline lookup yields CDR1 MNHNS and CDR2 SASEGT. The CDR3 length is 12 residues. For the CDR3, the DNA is TGTGCCAGCAGTCCCGGCGGGGGCACGGCTTCCTTT. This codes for CASSPGGGTASF.

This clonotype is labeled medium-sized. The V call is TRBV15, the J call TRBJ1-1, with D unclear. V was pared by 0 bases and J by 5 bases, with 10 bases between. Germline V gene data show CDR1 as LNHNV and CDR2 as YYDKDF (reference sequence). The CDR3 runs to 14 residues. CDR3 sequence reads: CATSRDLRVTEAFF. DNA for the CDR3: TGTGCCACCAGCAGAGATCTAAGGGTTACTGAAGCTTTCTTT.